This TCR beta chain was captured in a study of T cells in Graves' hyperthyroidism and ophthalmopathy. If no ophthalmopathy progression occurred within 18 months, Graves' hyperthyroidism was stable. Patients showing uncontrolled infection, other autoimmune disease, pregnancy or lactation were ineligible. Every diagnosis used clinical symptoms, serum thyroxine and TRAb, thyroid ultrasound and orbital computed tomography. Authors of the study amplified TCR beta CDR3 regions from RNA transcripts. HTBI primers drove first-round RT-PCR of the TCR CDR3. TCRdb reanalysed the multiplex PCR reads using MiXCR and keeps one entry per CDR3 protein. The table lists 340,000 or so distinct CDR3 sequences, 15% to 20% of them singletons, with around 33% in the top ten. Per the germline V gene, CDR1 is DFQATT and CDR2 is SNEGSKA (reference sequence). V gave up 3 bases and J gave up 6 bases; unmatched junction bases: 11. The CDR3 spans 15 residues.

Findings and caveats of the study: Among clonotypes expanded in thyroid above 0.001, most were also found in blood.

Note on this clonotype: Its antigen is not identified.

This receptor was taken from a young man with Graves' hyperthyroidism. This rearrangement joins TRBV20-1 to TRBJ1-1; TRBD1 agrees at 9 bases. The sequencing sample was made of blood. CDR3 amino acids: CSASYGQGRVPEAFF. The CDR3 nucleotides read TGCAGTGCTAGCTACGGACAGGGGAGAGTCCCTGAAGCTTTCTTT.